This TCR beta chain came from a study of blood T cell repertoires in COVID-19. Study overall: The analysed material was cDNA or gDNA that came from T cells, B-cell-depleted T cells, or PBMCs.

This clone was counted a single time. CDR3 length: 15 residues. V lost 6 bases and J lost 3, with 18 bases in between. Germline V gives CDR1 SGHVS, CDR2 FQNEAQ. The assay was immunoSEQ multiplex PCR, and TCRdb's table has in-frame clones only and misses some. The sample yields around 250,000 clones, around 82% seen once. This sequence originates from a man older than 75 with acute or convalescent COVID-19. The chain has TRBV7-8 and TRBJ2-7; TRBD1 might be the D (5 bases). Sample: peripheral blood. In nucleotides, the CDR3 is TGTGCCAGCAGTCAGAGCAGGGCTCTCGGCTACGAGCAGTACTTC. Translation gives CASSQSRALGYEQYF.